A single sample is the source of the 9 T cell receptor beta chains below, sequenced in a study of blood T cell repertoires in COVID-19. Sequencing was performed with immunoSEQ multiplex PCR; in TCRdb, only in-frame clones are kept and a portion is missing. The sample carries approximately 140,000 clones, about four fifths recorded once. The sample taken for sequencing was peripheral blood. The receptors stem from a man aged 55 to 70 with acute or convalescent COVID-19.

This clone has only one observation. The V call is TRBV3-1 (or the pseudogene TRBV3-2), the J call TRBJ2-7; 8 bases match TRBD2. Per germline, CDR1 LGHDT and CDR2 YNNKEL (reference sequence). The V segment lost 0 bases and the J segment 3 bases; nucleotides outside the gene matches: 4. The CDR3 length is 15 residues. The CDR3 loop is CASSQDYREGYEQYF. The CDR3 DNA sequence: TGTGCCAGCAGCCAAGATTACCGGGAGGGCTACGAGCAGTACTTC.

This clone was seen more than once but under ten times. The chain employs TRBV14 and TRBJ2-3, with D hard to call. V was trimmed by 2 bases and J by 0 bases, leaving 9 bases between them. The CDR3 extends over 15 amino acids. Germline loops: CDR1 SGHDN, CDR2 FVKESK. CDR3 residues: CASSQLTSSTDTQYF. CDR3 DNA sequence: TGTGCCAGCAGCCAATTGACTTCTAGCACAGATACGCAGTATTTT.

The chain joins TRBV30 to TRBJ1-3; D is unresolved. Germline CDR1 reads GTSNPN; CDR2 reads SVGIG (reference sequence). The CDR3 contains 13 residues. Trimming pared 4 bases from V and 0 bases from J, leaving 7 bases between. CDR3 region: CAWTVSSGNTIYF. The CDR3 coding sequence is TGTGCCTGGACGGTTAGCTCTGGAAACACCATATATTTT.

The V gene is TRBV7-3, the J gene TRBJ2-1; D is perhaps TRBD1 (6 bases). V lost 3 bases to trimming and J lost 5 bases, with 11 bases between them. Germline assignment: CDR1 SGHTA and CDR2 FQGTGA. The length of the CDR3 is 14 residues. This chain's CDR3 is CASSLTGPNNEQFF. The CDR3 bases are TGTGCCAGCAGCTTGACAGGACCAAACAATGAGCAGTTCTTC.

This chain uses TRBV10-2 with TRBJ1-1; 7 bases agree with TRBD1. Germline values: CDR1 WSHSY, CDR2 SAAADI. There are 15 residues in the CDR3. The V gene end was trimmed by 6 bases and the J gene end by 0 bases; junction bases not matched to a gene: 7. In DNA form, the CDR3 reads TGCGCCAGCAGCGAAGCGACAGGGTTGAACACTGAAGCTTTCTTT. This sequence encodes CASSEATGLNTEAFF.

The chain is built from TRBV7-9 and TRBJ2-7; D possibly corresponds to TRBD1 (5 bases). V gave up 5 bases and J gave up 3 bases, with 14 bases separating them. Germline CDR1 is SEHNR and CDR2 is FQNEAQ (reference sequence). This CDR3 contains 14 residues. DNA of the CDR3: TGTGCCAGCAGCCAAGACAGACTCTTCTACGAGCAGTACTTC. Its translation: CASSQDRLFYEQYF.

This sequence joins TRBV9 and TRBJ2-2, with TRBD1 matching 11 bases. CDR3 length: 16 residues. Germline V gene data show CDR1 as SGDLS and CDR2 as YYNGEE. J gave up 7 bases and V 3 bases, and 8 bases lay outside the gene matches. The CDR3 sequence: CASSATGQGAIGELFF. The CDR3 nucleotides read TGTGCCAGCAGCGCGACCGGACAGGGGGCTATCGGGGAGCTGTTTTTT. The full variable domain, rest sourced from reference TRBV9 and TRBJ2-2, is DSGVTQTPKHLITATGQRVTLRCSPRSGDLSVYWYQQSLDQGLQFLIQYYNGEERAKGNILERFSAQQFPDLHSELNLSSLELGDSALYFCASSATGQGAIGELFFGEGSRLTVL.

The chain employs TRBV5-1 and TRBJ2-7; perhaps TRBD1 as D (6 bases). Deletions cut 0 bases from V and 2 bases from J, with 9 bases between. CDR1 is SGHRS, CDR2 YFSETQ, per germline. CDR3 length equals 14 residues. For the CDR3, the DNA is TGCGCCAGCAGCTTGGGCTCAGGGGCCTACGAGCAGTACTTC. Amino acid sequence: CASSLGSGAYEQYF.

This chain connects TRBV6-5 to TRBJ1-5; 8 nucleotides agree with TRBD1. CDR1 and CDR2 from the germline V gene are MNHEY and SVGAGI. Trimming took 6 bases from V and 5 from J; bases not matched to a gene: 3. This CDR3 spans 13 amino acids. CDR3 sequence: CASRGQEDQPQHF. The CDR3 DNA reads as TGTGCCAGCAGGGGACAGGAAGATCAGCCCCAGCATTTT.